This TCR beta chain was recovered during a study of blood T cell repertoires in COVID-19. Profiling relied on immunoSEQ multiplex PCR, and the TCRdb table lists in-frame clones only, not all of them. The table has under 90,000 clones, roughly 80% seen once. Sequencing was done on a sample of peripheral blood. This sequence originates from a human donor in a cohort sampled during active COVID-19.

CDR3: CASRRREKLFF. In nucleotides, the CDR3 is TGTGCCAGTAGAAGGAGGGAAAAACTGTTTTTT. The J gene is TRBJ1-4, the V gene TRBV19; D not certain. Trimming took 6 bases from V and 8 from J, leaving 7 bases between them. Germline V gives CDR1 LNHDA, CDR2 SQIVND (reference sequence). The CDR3 sequence is 11 residues long.